This TCR beta chain was captured in a study of T cell changes during pregnancy in multiple sclerosis. This table comes from immunoSEQ multiplex PCR, and its TCRdb copy is limited to in-frame clones, with some not included. This table has about 110,000 clones, about 89% appearing once. This TCR came from a female donor with multiple sclerosis, enrolled in a pregnancy study. The sample consisted of peripheral blood, taken before pregnancy.

The DNA for the CDR3 is TGTGCCAGCAGTTTACTTGACAGGACCACCGGGGAGCTGTTTTTT. It translates to CASSLLDRTTGELFF. The V gene is TRBV28, the J gene TRBJ2-2, with D maybe TRBD1 (6 bases). The CDR3 totals 15 residues. Germline values: CDR1 MDHEN, CDR2 SYDVKM. V gave up 2 bases and J gave up 4 bases, with 11 bases separating them.